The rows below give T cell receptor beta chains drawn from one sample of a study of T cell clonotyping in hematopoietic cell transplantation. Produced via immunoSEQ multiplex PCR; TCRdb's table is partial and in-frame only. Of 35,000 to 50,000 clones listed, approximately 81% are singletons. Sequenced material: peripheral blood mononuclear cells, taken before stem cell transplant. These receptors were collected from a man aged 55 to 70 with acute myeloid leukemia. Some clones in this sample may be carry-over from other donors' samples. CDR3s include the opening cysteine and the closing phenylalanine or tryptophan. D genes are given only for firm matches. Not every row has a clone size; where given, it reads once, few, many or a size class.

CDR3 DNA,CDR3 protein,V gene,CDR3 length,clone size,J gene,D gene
TGTGCCAGCACTTTTCGGGGCTACGAGCAGTACTTC,CASTFRGYEQYF,TRBV7-9,12,once,TRBJ2-7,.
TGCAGTGCTAGCGCGGGGTCCTCCCGGCGCTTC,CSASAGSSRRF,TRBV20-1,11,.,TRBJ2-7,.
TGTGCCAGCAGCTTAGGGACAGAACCTAACTATGGCTACACCTTC,CASSLGTEPNYGYTF,TRBV11-3,15,.,TRBJ1-2,.
TGTGCCACCGCAACCGGACAGGGATCGTACAATGAGCAGTTCTTC,CATATGQGSYNEQFF,TRBV6-1,15,.,TRBJ2-1,TRBD1
TGTGCCTGGGACTCGGGTCAGGAGCAGTACTTC,CAWDSGQEQYF,TRBV30,11,.,TRBJ2-7,.
TGTGCCAGCAGCGCGGGCGGAGGGGGAGAGACCCAGTACTTC,CASSAGGGGETQYF,TRBV9,14,.,TRBJ2-5,.
TGTGCCAGCAGCCAAGATCGGGGGGATGGCTACACCTTC,CASSQDRGDGYTF,TRBV4-2,13,.,TRBJ1-2,.
TGTGCCAGCAAAGGCAGAGCTAACTATGGCTACACCTTC,CASKGRANYGYTF,TRBV27,13,.,TRBJ1-2,.
TGTGCCAGCAGCCAAGCTGCCGGCTCCTACAATGAGCAGTTCTTC,CASSQAAGSYNEQFF,TRBV7-6,15,.,TRBJ2-1,.
TGCAGTGCTGGGCTCACAGATACGCAGTATTTT,CSAGLTDTQYF,TRBV20-1,11,once,TRBJ2-3,.
TGTGCCAGCAGCTTGCTAGGGTTGGAGGGCTACACCTTC,CASSLLGLEGYTF,TRBV5-6,13,.,TRBJ1-2,.